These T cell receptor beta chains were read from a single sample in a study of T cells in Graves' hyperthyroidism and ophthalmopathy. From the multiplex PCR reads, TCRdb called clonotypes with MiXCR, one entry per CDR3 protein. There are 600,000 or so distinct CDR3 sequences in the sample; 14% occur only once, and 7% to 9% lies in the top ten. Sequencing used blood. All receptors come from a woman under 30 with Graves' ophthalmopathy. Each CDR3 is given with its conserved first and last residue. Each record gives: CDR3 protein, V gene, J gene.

CDR3 protein: CASSRSTSGAYEQYF
V gene: TRBV4-3
J gene: TRBJ2-7

CDR3 protein: CASSGKINYGYTF
V gene: TRBV12-3/TRBV12-4
J gene: TRBJ1-2

CDR3 protein: CASSEVGLAGVETQYF
V gene: TRBV28
J gene: TRBJ2-5

CDR3 protein: CAWSVFGGNQPQHF
V gene: TRBV30
J gene: TRBJ1-5

CDR3 protein: CASSPGTGGFYNSPLHF
V gene: TRBV11-2
J gene: TRBJ1-6

CDR3 protein: CASSFGLAGATQYF
V gene: TRBV13
J gene: TRBJ2-3

CDR3 protein: CASSGGPKPYEQYF
V gene: TRBV12-3/TRBV12-4
J gene: TRBJ2-7

CDR3 protein: CASSLQPLADSYGYTF
V gene: TRBV28
J gene: TRBJ1-2

CDR3 protein: CASTPSEAGASYNEQFF
V gene: TRBV3-1
J gene: TRBJ2-1

CDR3 protein: CASSLTGGTEELFF
V gene: TRBV4-2
J gene: TRBJ2-2

CDR3 protein: CASSLRQLALNEQFF
V gene: TRBV4-1
J gene: TRBJ2-1

CDR3 protein: CASSLGERENHEQYF
V gene: TRBV7-9
J gene: TRBJ2-7

CDR3 protein: CASSQDWGDRGMGDTEAFF
V gene: TRBV4-2
J gene: TRBJ1-1

CDR3 protein: CASSLHTRDQPQHF
V gene: TRBV6-1
J gene: TRBJ1-5

CDR3 protein: CASSLALTSGSYNEQFF
V gene: TRBV7-2
J gene: TRBJ2-1

CDR3 protein: CATSDSDLNEQFF
V gene: TRBV24-1
J gene: TRBJ2-1

CDR3 protein: CASGQGLTDTQYF
V gene: TRBV3-1
J gene: TRBJ2-3

CDR3 protein: CASSFGPSSGRADNEQFF
V gene: TRBV12-3/TRBV12-4
J gene: TRBJ2-1

CDR3 protein: CASSAFEAFF
V gene: TRBV12-3/TRBV12-4
J gene: TRBJ1-1

CDR3 protein: CASSPIGSGTDYFQETQYF
V gene: TRBV7-9
J gene: TRBJ2-5

CDR3 protein: CASSIAANTEAFF
V gene: TRBV19
J gene: TRBJ1-1

CDR3 protein: CASSYLRTGTGGYTF
V gene: TRBV11-2
J gene: TRBJ1-2

CDR3 protein: CASSGSGRGETQYF
V gene: TRBV9
J gene: TRBJ2-5

CDR3 protein: CSARILAGGTDTQYF
V gene: TRBV20-1
J gene: TRBJ2-3

CDR3 protein: CASSQESTGGSYGYTF
V gene: TRBV4-3
J gene: TRBJ1-2

CDR3 protein: CASSLAGGMNTEAFF
V gene: TRBV11-2
J gene: TRBJ1-1

CDR3 protein: CASSLVRGSVFGELFF
V gene: TRBV7-2
J gene: TRBJ2-2

CDR3 protein: CAISESGVGTEAFF
V gene: TRBV10-3
J gene: TRBJ1-1

CDR3 protein: CASSGGSLGLFF
V gene: TRBV6-2/TRBV6-3
J gene: TRBJ1-4

CDR3 protein: CASSESGTKLFF
V gene: TRBV2
J gene: TRBJ1-4

CDR3 protein: CASSQGFLGGDGETQYF
V gene: TRBV4-3
J gene: TRBJ2-5

CDR3 protein: CASRGTGDADTQYF
V gene: TRBV6-2/TRBV6-3
J gene: TRBJ2-3

CDR3 protein: CATSDLTATEAFF
V gene: TRBV24-1
J gene: TRBJ1-1

CDR3 protein: CASSNFRSSGNTIYF
V gene: TRBV11-2
J gene: TRBJ1-3

CDR3 protein: CASSAGGTTGELFF
V gene: TRBV25-1
J gene: TRBJ2-2

CDR3 protein: CASSLWEVSIGNTIYF
V gene: TRBV28
J gene: TRBJ1-3

CDR3 protein: CASSPGLAGGPEQYF
V gene: TRBV7-9
J gene: TRBJ2-7

CDR3 protein: CSASGVLGGYTF
V gene: TRBV20-1
J gene: TRBJ1-2

CDR3 protein: CASSQGHRASNQPQHF
V gene: TRBV4-1
J gene: TRBJ1-5

CDR3 protein: CASSPQDRGLATNEKLFF
V gene: TRBV7-2
J gene: TRBJ1-4

CDR3 protein: CASRVAGGNQPQHF
V gene: TRBV27
J gene: TRBJ1-5

CDR3 protein: CASSTSSYPGWNNEQFF
V gene: TRBV7-9
J gene: TRBJ2-1

CDR3 protein: CASSTGHPNTEAFF
V gene: TRBV6-2/TRBV6-3
J gene: TRBJ1-1

CDR3 protein: CASSPPPDLAHQSSYNEQFF
V gene: TRBV3-1
J gene: TRBJ2-1

CDR3 protein: CASSLPGGSEKLFF
V gene: TRBV7-2
J gene: TRBJ1-4

CDR3 protein: CASLDTGTPSSYNEQFF
V gene: TRBV2
J gene: TRBJ2-1